One TCR beta chain is described in this entry. The antigen is unknown. Those donating, healthy Caucasian individuals from Russia, were aged 6 to 90. Donors gave around 9.3 milliliters of peripheral blood apiece. The data were obtained in a study of blood T cells in healthy people across ages. The CDR3 covers 14 residues. Trimming removed 6 bases from V and 0 bases from J, with 12 bases in between. Germline V gene sequence: CDR1 SGHVS, CDR2 FQNEAQ. Combining a sample-barcoded 5' primer with a J-beta primer mix, a second PCR ran for about 7 to 11 cycles. Via MiXCR, TCRdb re-called the 5' RACE reads, giving one row per CDR3 protein. The profile shows 790,000 or so distinct CDR3 sequences, 35% to 50% of them singletons. Study-wide results and limits: Conclusively comparing naive with antigen-experienced cells was impossible with unsorted PBMCs.

J is TRBJ2-7 and V is TRBV7-8; D not resolved. This clonotype was sampled from a man at least 80 years old in good health. Source material: blood. The DNA for the CDR3 is TGTGCCAGCAGTGAGGATTACAGCTCCTACGAGCAGTACTTC. Protein sequence: CASSEDYSSYEQYF.